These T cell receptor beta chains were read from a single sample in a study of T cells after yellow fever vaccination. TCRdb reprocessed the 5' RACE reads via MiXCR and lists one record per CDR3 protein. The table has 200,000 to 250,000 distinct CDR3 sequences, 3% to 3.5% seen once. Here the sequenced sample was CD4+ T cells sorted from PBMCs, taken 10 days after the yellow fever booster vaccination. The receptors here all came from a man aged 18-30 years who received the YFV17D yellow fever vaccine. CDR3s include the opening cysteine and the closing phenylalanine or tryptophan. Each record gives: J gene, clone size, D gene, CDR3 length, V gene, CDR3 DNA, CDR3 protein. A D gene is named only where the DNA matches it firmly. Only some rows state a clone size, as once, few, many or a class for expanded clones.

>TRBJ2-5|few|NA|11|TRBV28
TGTGCCAGCAGTCGCCGTCGGGCCCAGTACTTC
CASSRRRAQYF
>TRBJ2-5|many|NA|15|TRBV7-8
TGTGCCAGCAGCTTGCAGGGGGCGGGAGGAGAGACCCAGTACTTC
CASSLQGAGGETQYF
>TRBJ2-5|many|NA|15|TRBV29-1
TGCAGCGTTTCCCCTTTTGGAACGTACCAAGAGACCCAGTACTTC
CSVSPFGTYQETQYF
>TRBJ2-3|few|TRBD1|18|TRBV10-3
TGTGCCAGAATTTCGGGACAGGTTCTACCTTCTAGCACAGATACGCAGTATTTT
CARISGQVLPSSTDTQYF
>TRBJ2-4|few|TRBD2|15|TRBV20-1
TGCAGTGCTAGGAGCGGGGGGCAAGAGAAAAACATTCAGTACTTC
CSARSGGQEKNIQYF
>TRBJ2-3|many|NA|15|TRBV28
TGTGCCAGCAGCTCAGGGGCCCTGGGTACAGATACGCAGTATTTT
CASSSGALGTDTQYF
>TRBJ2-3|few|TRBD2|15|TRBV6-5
TGTGCCAGCGGGGGCCCGGGGGGGCACCCAGATACGCAGTATTTT
CASGGPGGHPDTQYF
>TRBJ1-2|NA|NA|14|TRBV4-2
TGTGCCAGCAGCCAAGCCGGGACAAAGGGTGGCTACACCTTC
CASSQAGTKGGYTF
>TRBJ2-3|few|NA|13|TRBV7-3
TGTGCCAGCAGCTTTTACTCGGCGGAAACGCAGTATTTT
CASSFYSAETQYF
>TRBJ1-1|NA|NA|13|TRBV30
TGTGCCTGGGGCCCCATGTTGAACACTGAAGCTTTCTTT
CAWGPMLNTEAFF
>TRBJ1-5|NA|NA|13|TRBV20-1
TGCAGTGCTAGAGCGGCAGAGAATCAGCCCCAGCATTTT
CSARAAENQPQHF
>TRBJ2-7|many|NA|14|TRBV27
TGTGCCAGCAGTTCCAGATCAGGGAACTACGAGCAGTACTTC
CASSSRSGNYEQYF
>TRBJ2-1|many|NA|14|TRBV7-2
TGTGCCAGCCGGCCGGACACCGCTTTTGGTGAGCAGTTCTTC
CASRPDTAFGEQFF
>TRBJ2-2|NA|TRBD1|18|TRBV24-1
TGTGCCACCGAGGGGGGTCCGGGACAGGGTTCCGGCACCGGGGAGCTGTTTTTT
CATEGGPGQGSGTGELFF
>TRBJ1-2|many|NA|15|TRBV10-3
TGTGCCATCAGTGAGGGAGACAGAATTAACTATGGCTACACCTTC
CAISEGDRINYGYTF
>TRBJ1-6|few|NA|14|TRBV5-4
TGTGCCAGCAGCTTGGGCTCGGGCAGAGAACGCCTCCACTTT
CASSLGSGRERLHF